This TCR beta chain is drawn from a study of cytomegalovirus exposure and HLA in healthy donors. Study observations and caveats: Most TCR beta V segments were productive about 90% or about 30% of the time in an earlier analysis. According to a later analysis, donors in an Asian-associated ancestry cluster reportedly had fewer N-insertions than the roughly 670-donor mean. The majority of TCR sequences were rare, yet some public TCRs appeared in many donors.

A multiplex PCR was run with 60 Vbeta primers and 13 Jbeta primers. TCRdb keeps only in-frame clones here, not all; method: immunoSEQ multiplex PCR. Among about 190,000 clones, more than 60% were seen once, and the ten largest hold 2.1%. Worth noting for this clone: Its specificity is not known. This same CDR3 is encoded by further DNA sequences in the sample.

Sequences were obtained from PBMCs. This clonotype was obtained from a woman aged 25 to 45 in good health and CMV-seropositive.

CDR3 coding DNA: TGTGCCAGCAGCCAGATTGCAACTAATGAAAAACTGTTTTTT. Translation: CASSQIATNEKLFF. The chain couples TRBV6-5 to TRBJ1-4; D not resolved. Germline V gene data show CDR1 as MNHEY and CDR2 as SVGAGI. Trimming removed 6 bases at V and 0 bases at J, with 8 bases between. The CDR3 is 14 amino acids.